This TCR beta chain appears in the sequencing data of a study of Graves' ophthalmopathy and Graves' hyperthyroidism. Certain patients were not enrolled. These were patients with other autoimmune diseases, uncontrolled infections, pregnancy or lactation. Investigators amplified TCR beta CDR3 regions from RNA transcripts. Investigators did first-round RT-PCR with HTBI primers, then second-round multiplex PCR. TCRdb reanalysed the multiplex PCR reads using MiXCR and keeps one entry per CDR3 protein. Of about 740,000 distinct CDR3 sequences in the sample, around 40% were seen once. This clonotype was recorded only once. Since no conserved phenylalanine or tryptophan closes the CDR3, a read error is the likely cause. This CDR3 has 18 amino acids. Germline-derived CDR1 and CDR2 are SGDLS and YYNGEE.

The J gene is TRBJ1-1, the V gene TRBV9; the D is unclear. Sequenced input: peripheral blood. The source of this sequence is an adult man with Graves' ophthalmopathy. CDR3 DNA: TGTGCCGGCAGCGTATCACGCGGGTATGCTAATGTTGGGACTGAAGCTTTCCTT. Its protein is CAGSVSRGYANVGTEAFL.